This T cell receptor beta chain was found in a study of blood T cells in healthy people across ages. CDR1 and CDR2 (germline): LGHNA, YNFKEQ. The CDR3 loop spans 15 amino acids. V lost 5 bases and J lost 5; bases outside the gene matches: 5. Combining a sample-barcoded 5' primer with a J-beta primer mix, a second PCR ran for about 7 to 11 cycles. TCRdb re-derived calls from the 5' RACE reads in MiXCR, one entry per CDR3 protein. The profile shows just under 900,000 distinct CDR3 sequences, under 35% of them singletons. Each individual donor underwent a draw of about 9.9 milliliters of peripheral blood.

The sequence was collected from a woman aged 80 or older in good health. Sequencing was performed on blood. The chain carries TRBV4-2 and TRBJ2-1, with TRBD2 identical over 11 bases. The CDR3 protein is CASSSVAGGHNEQFF. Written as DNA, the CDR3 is TGTGCCAGCAGCTCCGTAGCGGGGGGGCACAATGAGCAGTTCTTC.